This T cell receptor beta chain was sequenced during a study of immune evolution from preneoplasia to lung adenocarcinoma. Points from the study as a whole: Normal lung had highest clonality; later lesions appeared denser, more diverse. Top clone share appeared to fall from AAH through AIS, MIA, adenocarcinoma.

Assay: immunoSEQ multiplex PCR; the TCRdb copy retains only in-frame clones and omits some. The table lists roughly 4,400 clones, approximately 69% of them singletons, with more than 6.5% in the top ten. Germline CDR1 and CDR2: SGHRS and YFSETQ. The CDR3 covers 15 residues. Trimming took 5 bases from V and 0 from J, leaving 12 bases between them. On this clone: Its antigen is unidentified.

Source material: FFPE adjacent normal lung tissue. The sequence came from a person aged 60 to 85 with lung adenocarcinoma. The chain links TRBV5-1 to TRBJ2-1; possible D gene TRBD2, 5 bases. Here the CDR3 reads CASRGGHSSYNEQFF. The CDR3 coding sequence is TGCGCCAGCAGAGGCGGGCACAGCTCCTACAATGAGCAGTTCTTC. Looking up the rest from reference TRBV5-1 and TRBJ2-1 gives the full variable domain: KAGVTQTPRYLIKTRGQQVTLSCSPISGHRSVSWYQQTPGQGLQFLFEYFSETQRNKGNFPGRFSGRQFSNSRSEMNVSTLELGDSALYLCASRGGHSSYNEQFFGPGTRLTVL.